This T cell receptor beta chain was found in a study of cytotoxic CD8 clonotypes in ibrutinib-treated CLL. Looking at the study overall: Partial responses numbered roughly 25 and complete responses 2; after a median around 72 months, 14 stayed remitted and approximately twelve progressed.

Depth targeted 1 in 200,000 to 1 in 1 million T cells, averaging around 9.5x coverage per clonotype. Only in-frame clones appear in the TCRdb table, and some are missing; sequencing was by immunoSEQ multiplex PCR. This sample has some 26,000 clones, with 65% to 90% found just once. In regard to this clone: Its antigen remains unidentified.

Study results and caveats: Under treatment, the uncommon public clonotypes either contracted or remained stable. Relative to age-matched healthy donors, clonality at baseline was higher, and it tracked circulating CD8+ T-cell counts.

The sequences come from PBMCs, collected after 24 months of ibrutinib treatment. The TCR sequence derives from a human donor with chronic lymphocytic leukemia.

CDR3 nucleotides: TGTGCCAGCAGCTTAACGGGGTCAATCGCAGATACGCAGTATTTT. Translated, it gives CASSLTGSIADTQYF. The chain has TRBV7-3 and TRBJ2-3, with D hard to call. From germline, CDR1 is SGHTA and CDR2 FQGTGA. Trimming removed 0 bases from V and 4 bases from J, with 11 bases in between. There are 15 residues in the CDR3.